This TCR beta chain was profiled in a study of T cells in Graves' hyperthyroidism and ophthalmopathy. Study conclusions and caveats: The authors' 13 V-J model separated ophthalmopathy from stable hyperthyroidism.

This clonotype was recorded at least ten times. Its antigen is not known. Using RNA transcripts as the source, TCR beta CDR3 regions were amplified. During a first-round RT-PCR of the TCR CDR3, the HTBI primer set was used. TCRdb re-analysed the multiplex PCR reads in MiXCR, keeping a single row per CDR3 protein. The sample has 650,000 to 700,000 distinct CDR3 sequences, around a sixth seen once; the top ten hold 15% to 19%. CDR1 WSHSY and CDR2 SAAADI come from the germline V gene. Trimming cost V 8 bases and J 2 bases; bases outside gene matches: 5. This CDR3 is 14 amino acids long. On the basis of clinical symptoms, serum thyroxine and TRAb, thyroid ultrasound and orbital computed tomography, diagnoses were made.

The sequencing input was blood. This TCR derives from a man between 50 and 59 years old with Graves' hyperthyroidism. The V call is TRBV10-2, the J call TRBJ1-4; 7 positions match TRBD1. The CDR3 nucleotides are TGCGCCAGCGCGGCAGGGGGGACTAATGAAAAACTGTTTTTT. Amino acids: CASAAGGTNEKLFF.